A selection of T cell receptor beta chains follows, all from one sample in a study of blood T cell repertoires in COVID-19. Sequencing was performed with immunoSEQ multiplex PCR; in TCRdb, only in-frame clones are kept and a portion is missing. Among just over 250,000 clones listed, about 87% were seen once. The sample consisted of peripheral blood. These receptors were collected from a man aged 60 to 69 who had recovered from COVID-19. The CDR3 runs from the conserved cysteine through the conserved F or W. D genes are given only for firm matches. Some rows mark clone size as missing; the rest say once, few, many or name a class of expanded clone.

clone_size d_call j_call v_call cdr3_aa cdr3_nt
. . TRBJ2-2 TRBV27 CASTHGGRTGELFF TGTGCCAGCACCCACGGGGGGCGGACCGGGGAGCTGTTTTTT
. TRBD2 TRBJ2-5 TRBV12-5 CASAQLAGGRETQYF TGTGCTAGTGCCCAACTAGCGGGGGGCCGGGAGACCCAGTACTTC
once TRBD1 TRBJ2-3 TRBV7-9 CASSRQGSTDTQYF TGTGCCAGCAGCCGACAGGGAAGCACAGATACGCAGTATTTT
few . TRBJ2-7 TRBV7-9 CASSGSVDSRIEQYF TGTGCCAGCAGCGGATCTGTGGACAGCCGTATCGAGCAGTACTTC
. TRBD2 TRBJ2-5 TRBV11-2 CASSSGLAGVVETQYF TGTGCCAGCAGCTCCGGACTAGCGGGGGTCGTAGAGACCCAGTACTTC
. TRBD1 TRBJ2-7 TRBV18 CASSIGTGSSYEQYF TGTGCCAGCTCAATAGGGACAGGGAGCTCCTACGAGCAGTACTTC
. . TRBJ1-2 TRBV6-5 CASSSAGLDGYTF TGTGCCAGCAGTTCGGCAGGGTTGGATGGCTACACCTTC
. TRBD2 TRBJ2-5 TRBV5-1 CASSSLTSGGRETQYF TGCGCCAGCAGTTCATTGACTAGCGGGGGGAGGGAGACCCAGTACTTC
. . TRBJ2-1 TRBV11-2 CASSLFPSDEQFF TGTGCCAGCAGCTTATTTCCCTCGGATGAGCAGTTCTTC
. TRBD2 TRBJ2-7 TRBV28 CASSFLGGGSYEQYF TGTGCCAGCAGTTTTCTCGGGGGGGGCTCCTACGAGCAGTACTTC
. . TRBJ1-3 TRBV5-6 CASSADTTNSGNTIYF TGTGCCAGCAGCGCCGACACCACGAACTCTGGAAACACCATATATTTT
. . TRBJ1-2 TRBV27 CASSLFGGQGTYGYTF TGTGCCAGCAGTTTATTTGGTGGGCAGGGAACCTATGGCTACACCTTC
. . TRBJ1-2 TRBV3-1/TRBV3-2 CASSQDPAGNRYGYTF TGTGCCAGCAGCCAAGACCCCGCAGGGAATAGGTATGGCTACACCTTC
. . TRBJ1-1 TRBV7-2 CASSLGAWTEAFF TGTGCCAGCAGCTTAGGGGCTTGGACTGAAGCTTTCTTT
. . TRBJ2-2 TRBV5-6 CASSPLRPGELFF TGTGCCAGCAGCCCCCTTCGTCCCGGGGAGCTGTTTTTT
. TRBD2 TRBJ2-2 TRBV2 CASRPSGGPTGELFF TGTGCCAGCAGGCCTAGCGGGGGACCCACCGGGGAGCTGTTTTTT
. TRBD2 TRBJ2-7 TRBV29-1 CSVGGGGGYEQYF TGCAGCGTTGGGGGGGGAGGAGGATACGAGCAGTACTTC
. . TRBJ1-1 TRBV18 CASSPQGGNTEAFF TGTGCCAGCTCACCACAGGGAGGGAACACTGAAGCTTTCTTT
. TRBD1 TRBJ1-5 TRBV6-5 CASRADRGNQPQHF TGTGCCAGCAGGGCTGACAGGGGGAATCAGCCCCAGCATTTT
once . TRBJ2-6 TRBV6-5 CASSYSLSGANVLTF TGTGCCAGCAGTTACTCTCTCTCTGGGGCCAACGTCCTGACTTTC
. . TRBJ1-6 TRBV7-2 CASSSGQSYNSPLHF TGTGCCAGCAGCTCTGGACAGAGTTATAATTCACCCCTCCACTTT
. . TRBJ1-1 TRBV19 CASKPGPMNTEAFF TGTGCCAGTAAGCCGGGTCCCATGAACACTGAAGCTTTCTTT
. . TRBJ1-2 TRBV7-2 CASSFSPTGLDGYTF TGTGCCAGCAGCTTCTCCCCGACAGGTTTGGATGGCTACACCTTC
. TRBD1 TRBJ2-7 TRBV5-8 CASSRSRTGHYEQYF TGTGCCAGCAGCCGCTCACGGACAGGTCACTACGAGCAGTACTTC
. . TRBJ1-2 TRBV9 CASSPVPWGYTF TGTGCCAGCAGCCCGGTCCCCTGGGGCTACACCTTC
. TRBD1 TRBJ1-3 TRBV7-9 CASSLARATGEGNTIYF TGTGCCAGCAGCTTAGCGCGCGCGACAGGGGAGGGAAACACCATATATTTT
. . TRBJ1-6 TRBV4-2 CASSPPLRQGNSPLHF TGTGCCAGCAGCCCCCCTCTTAGGCAGGGCAATTCACCCCTCCACTTT
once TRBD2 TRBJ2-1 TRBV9 CASSVGQNGAGGPEEQFF TGTGCCAGCAGCGTAGGGCAGAATGGAGCGGGGGGGCCTGAAGAGCAGTTCTTC
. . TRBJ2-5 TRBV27 CASGPREQISRTQYF TGTGCCAGCGGACCTCGGGAACAAATCTCCAGGACCCAGTACTTC
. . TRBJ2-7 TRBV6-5 CASSSSGPFYEQYF TGTGCCAGCAGTAGCAGCGGGCCTTTCTACGAGCAGTACTTC
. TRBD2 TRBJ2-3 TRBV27 CASKRGGVTDTQYF TGTGCCAGCAAGCGGGGGGGGGTCACAGATACGCAGTATTTT
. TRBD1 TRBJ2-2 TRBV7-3 CASSQNPGGNTGELFF TGTGCCAGCAGCCAAAACCCAGGGGGGAACACCGGGGAGCTGTTTTTT
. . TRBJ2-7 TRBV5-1 CASSSQGGEQYF TGCGCCAGCAGCTCCCAGGGTGGCGAGCAGTACTTC
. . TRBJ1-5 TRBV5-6 CASSLMGAYNQPQHF TGTGCCAGCAGCTTGATGGGGGCGTACAATCAGCCCCAGCATTTT